This TCR beta chain was captured in a study of cytomegalovirus exposure and HLA in healthy donors (dated by TCRdb to about 2017). Context from the whole study: According to a later analysis, the 100 to 150 validation repertoires were produced on the same platform as the 666 repertoires of the first cohort. The study aimed to test whether cataloging public T cell receptors could reveal signatures of past pathogen exposure. Along with the 666-subject first cohort, a separate validation cohort of 120 different subjects was used. High-throughput TCR immunosequencing, statistical association of individual TCRs with disease status, and machine learning were combined to predict cytomegalovirus infection status. The research as a whole found: Most TCR sequences were seen in very few donors, while some public TCRs were found in many individuals. A later analysis had no HLA typing for the validation cohort, so co-occurrence there was scored across all 110 or so repertoires. Of the cluster scores, 85% to 95% were above 0 in a later analysis, which found that TCRs clustered in the first cohort also tended to co-occur in the 120 validation repertoires. It was suggested by the authors that the approach could potentially be generalized to other disease states and immunological phenotypes. In vitro tests confirmed that a few of the cytomegalovirus-associated TCR beta chains recognize cytomegalovirus antigens. A total of 150 or so TCR beta chains were listed by the study as associated with cytomegalovirus. Cytomegalovirus status was reported to be diagnosed by the classifier with high specificity and sensitivity in both the original and validation cohorts.

The library was prepared using the immunoSEQ multiplex PCR assay. The source study handled its data this way. A statistical classification framework was developed to diagnose cytomegalovirus status using the catalog of TCR beta chain sequences. Not all clones reach the TCRdb copy of this immuneACCESS table, which keeps in-frame sequences only. Checked studies attribute under half of the gap to unresolved V genes and leave the rest unexplained. V and J calls and clone size are copied from that table; D and trimming were computed from the DNA. The sample data list about 240,000 clones, and around 85% of these were observed just once. The leading ten clones occupy around 1.2% of the sample. About this clone: There is no known antigen for this receptor. Base quality data are lacking; no much larger clone is found one base away.

Reading from cysteine to phenylalanine, the CDR3 counts 15 amino acids. Kept here is only the CDR3 DNA, which spans 45 bases and is read in frame from base 1. V ends up 5 bases short and J 3 bases short, with an unmatched junction base count of 5. From the germline V gene, CDR1 is SGHDT and CDR2 is YYEEEE. The donors belonged to the validation cohort of approximately 130 subjects, which was separate from the approximately 610-subject first cohort. The sample consisted of PBMCs. The receptor comes from a woman in her twenties or thirties in good health and CMV-seropositive. The chain uses TRBV5-6 and TRBJ2-7, and 13 junctional nucleotides match TRBD2. At the DNA level, the sequence is TGTGCCAGCAGACGATGGACTAGCGGGAGCTACGAGCAGTACTTC. Translation gives CASRRWTSGSYEQYF.